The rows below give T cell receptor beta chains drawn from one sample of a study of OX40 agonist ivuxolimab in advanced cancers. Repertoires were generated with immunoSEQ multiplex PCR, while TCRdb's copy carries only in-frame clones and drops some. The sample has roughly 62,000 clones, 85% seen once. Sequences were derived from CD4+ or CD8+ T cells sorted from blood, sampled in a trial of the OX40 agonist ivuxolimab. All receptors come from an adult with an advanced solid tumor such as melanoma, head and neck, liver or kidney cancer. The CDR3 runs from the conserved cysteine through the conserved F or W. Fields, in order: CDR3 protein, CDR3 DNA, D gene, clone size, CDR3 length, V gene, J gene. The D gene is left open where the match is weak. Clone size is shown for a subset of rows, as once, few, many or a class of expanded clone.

CASSPLGAHEKLFF	TGTGCCAGCAGTCCTCTAGGGGCCCATGAAAAACTGTTTTTT	-	-	14	TRBV28	TRBJ1-4
CASSTRQDQADEQYF	TGTGCCAGCAGTACCCGGCAGGATCAAGCGGACGAGCAGTACTTC	-	-	15	TRBV28	TRBJ2-7
CASSSGRINEQYF	TGTGCCAGCAGTAGCGGGAGAATAAACGAGCAGTACTTC	TRBD2	-	13	TRBV28	TRBJ2-7
CASKNGTTNYGYTF	TGCGCCAGCAAGAACGGCACTACTAACTATGGCTACACCTTC	-	-	14	TRBV5-1	TRBJ1-2
CASSLRDRDTQYF	TGTGCCAGCAGCTTACGAGACCGGGATACGCAGTATTTT	-	-	13	TRBV7-2	TRBJ2-3
CAISERAGNEQFF	TGTGCCATCAGTGAGAGGGCGGGCAATGAGCAGTTCTTC	-	-	13	TRBV10-3	TRBJ2-1
CSVSQGSNSPLHF	TGCAGCGTCTCTCAGGGGTCTAATTCACCCCTCCACTTT	-	-	13	TRBV29-1	TRBJ1-6
CASGRDWGISDTQYF	TGTGCCAGCGGCCGGGACTGGGGGATCTCAGATACGCAGTATTTT	-	-	15	TRBV5-6	TRBJ2-3
CASSESWGVPLNTEAFF	TGCGCCAGCAGTGAGTCGTGGGGAGTTCCTTTGAACACTGAAGCTTTCTTT	-	once	17	TRBV10-1	TRBJ1-1
CASSLELAGAQETQYF	TGTGCCAGCAGCTTGGAGCTAGCGGGGGCGCAAGAGACCCAGTACTTC	TRBD2	-	16	TRBV5-4	TRBJ2-5
CASSPGSWEQYF	TGTGCCAGCAGCCCGGGGTCTTGGGAGCAGTACTTC	-	-	12	TRBV2	TRBJ2-7
CASSLLSGTTEKLFF	TGCGCCAGCAGCTTGTTGTCAGGGACTACTGAAAAACTGTTTTTT	-	-	15	TRBV5-1	TRBJ1-4
CASSSRSKEAFF	TGTGCCAGCAGCTCCCGATCGAAAGAGGCTTTCTTT	-	-	12	TRBV7-9	TRBJ1-1
CASSHGGRGYNSPLHF	TGTGCCAGCAGCCACGGCGGCAGGGGTTACAATTCACCCCTCCACTTT	-	-	16	TRBV7-3	TRBJ1-6
CASSLGGASYEQYF	TGTGCCAGCAGTTTAGGTGGTGCGTCCTACGAGCAGTACTTC	-	-	14	TRBV28	TRBJ2-7
CASSEEGTRRYNEQFF	TGTGCCAGCAGTGAGGAGGGGACTAGAAGATACAATGAGCAGTTCTTC	TRBD2	few	16	TRBV2	TRBJ2-1